The TCR beta chain described here comes from a study of blood T cell repertoires in COVID-19. Overall study: T cells, B-cell-depleted T cells, or PBMCs provided the cDNA or gDNA that served as material.

TCRdb's table, derived via immunoSEQ multiplex PCR, lists solely in-frame clones and lacks some. Of 100,000 or so clones in the sample, nearly 90% were seen once. Trimming took 2 bases from V and 0 from J, leaving 11 bases between them. The CDR3 sequence is 16 residues long. Germline CDR1 SEHNR, CDR2 FQNEAQ (reference sequence). V gene TRBV7-9 combines with J gene TRBJ2-4; possible D gene TRBD1, 5 bases. Sequencing was done on a sample of peripheral blood. The TCR comes from a woman in her fifties or sixties with acute or convalescent COVID-19. CDR3 nucleotide sequence: TGTGCCAGCAGCTTACAGGGTTCACTAGCCAAAAACATTCAGTACTTC. It encodes CASSLQGSLAKNIQYF.